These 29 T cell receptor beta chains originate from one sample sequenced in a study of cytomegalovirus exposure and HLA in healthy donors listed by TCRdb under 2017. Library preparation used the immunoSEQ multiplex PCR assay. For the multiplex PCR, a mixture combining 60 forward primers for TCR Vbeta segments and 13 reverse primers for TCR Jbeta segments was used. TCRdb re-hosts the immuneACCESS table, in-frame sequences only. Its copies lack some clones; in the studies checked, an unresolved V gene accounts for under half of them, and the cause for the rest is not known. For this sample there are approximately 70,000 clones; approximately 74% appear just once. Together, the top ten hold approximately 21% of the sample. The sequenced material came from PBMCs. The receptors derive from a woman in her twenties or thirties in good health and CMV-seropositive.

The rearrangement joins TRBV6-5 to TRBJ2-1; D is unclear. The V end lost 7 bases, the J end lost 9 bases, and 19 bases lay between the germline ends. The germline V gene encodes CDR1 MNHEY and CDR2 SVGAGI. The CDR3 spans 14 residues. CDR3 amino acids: CASIHNIGVGEQFF. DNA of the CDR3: TGTGCCAGCATACACAACATTGGAGTCGGTGAGCAGTTCTTC.

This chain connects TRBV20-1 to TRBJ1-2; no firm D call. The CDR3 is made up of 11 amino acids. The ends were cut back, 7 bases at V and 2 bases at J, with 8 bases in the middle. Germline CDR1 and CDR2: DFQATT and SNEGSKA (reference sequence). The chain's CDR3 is CSGAQNYGYTF. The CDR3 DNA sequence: TGCAGTGGGGCCCAAAACTATGGCTACACCTTC.

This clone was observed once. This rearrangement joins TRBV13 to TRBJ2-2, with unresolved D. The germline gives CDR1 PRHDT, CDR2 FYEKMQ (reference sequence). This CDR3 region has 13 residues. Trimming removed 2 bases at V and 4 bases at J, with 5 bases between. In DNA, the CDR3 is TGTGCCAGCAGCTTACTCAGCACCGGGGAGCTGTTTTTT. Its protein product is CASSLLSTGELFF. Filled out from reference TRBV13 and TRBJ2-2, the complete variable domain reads AAGVIQSPRHLIKEKRETATLKCYPIPRHDTVYWYQQGPGQDPQFLISFYEKMQSDKGSIPDRFSAQQFSDYHSELNMSSLELGDSALYFCASSLLSTGELFFGEGSRLTVL.

CDR3 bases: TGTGCCAGCAGCTTAGAGGGGGGACGCTACAATGAGCAGTTCTTC. Protein sequence: CASSLEGGRYNEQFF. V and J are TRBV11-3 and TRBJ2-1, with D perhaps matching TRBD2 (6 bases). Per the germline V gene, CDR1 is SGHNT and CDR2 is YENEEA. Between the trimmed V and J ends, which lost 0 bases and 3 bases, there was a span of 9 bases. The CDR3 runs to 15 residues.

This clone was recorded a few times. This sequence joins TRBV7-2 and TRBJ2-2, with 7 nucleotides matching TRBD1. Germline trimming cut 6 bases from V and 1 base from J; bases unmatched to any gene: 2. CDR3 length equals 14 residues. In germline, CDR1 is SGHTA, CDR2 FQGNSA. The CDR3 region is CASRRQGNTGELFF. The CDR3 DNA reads TGTGCCAGCAGACGACAGGGGAACACCGGGGAGCTGTTTTTT.

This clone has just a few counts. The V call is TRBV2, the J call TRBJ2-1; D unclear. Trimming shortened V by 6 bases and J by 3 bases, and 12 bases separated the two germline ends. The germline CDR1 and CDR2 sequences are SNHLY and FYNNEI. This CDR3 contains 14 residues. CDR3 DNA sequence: TGTGCCAGCAGGCCGGAACGACACTACAATGAGCAGTTCTTC. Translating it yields CASRPERHYNEQFF.

The chain's CDR3 is CAWGTGDNLGKLFF. The CDR3 DNA is TGTGCCTGGGGTACAGGCGATAACCTAGGAAAACTGTTTTTT. V usage is TRBV30 and J usage is TRBJ1-4, with D perhaps matching TRBD1 (5 bases). The CDR3 is made up of 14 amino acids. CDR1 GTSNPN and CDR2 SVGIG come from the germline V gene (reference sequence). Trimming removed 5 bases at V and 10 bases at J, with 20 bases between.

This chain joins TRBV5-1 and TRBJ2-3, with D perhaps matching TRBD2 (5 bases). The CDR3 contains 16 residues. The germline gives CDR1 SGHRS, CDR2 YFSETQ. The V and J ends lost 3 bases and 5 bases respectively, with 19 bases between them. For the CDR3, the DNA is TGCGCCAGCAGCTGGGGAGATCGGGCCGTCGGAGATACGCAGTATTTT. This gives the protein CASSWGDRAVGDTQYF.

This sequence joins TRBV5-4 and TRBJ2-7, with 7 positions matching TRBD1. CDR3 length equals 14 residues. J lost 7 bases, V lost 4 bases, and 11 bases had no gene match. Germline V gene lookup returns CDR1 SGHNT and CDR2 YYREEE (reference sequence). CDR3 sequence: CASSGGQQRGEQYF. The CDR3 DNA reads TGTGCCAGCAGCGGGGGACAGCAGCGTGGTGAGCAGTACTTC. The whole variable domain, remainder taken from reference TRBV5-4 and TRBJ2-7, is ETGVTQSPTHLIKTRGQQVTLRCSSQSGHNTVSWYQQALGQGPQFIFQYYREEENGRGNFPPRFSGLQFPNYSSELNVNALELDDSALYLCASSGGQQRGEQYFGPGTRLTVT.

CDR3 residues: CASSPGRDYEQYF. The CDR3 DNA is TGCGCCAGCAGCCCGGGGAGGGACTACGAGCAGTACTTC. V gene TRBV4-3 combines with J gene TRBJ2-7; 7 bases agree with TRBD2. Germline CDR1 is LGHNA and CDR2 is YSLEER. The CDR3 consists of 13 residues. Germline trimming cut 4 bases from V and 3 bases from J; bases unmatched to any gene: 3.

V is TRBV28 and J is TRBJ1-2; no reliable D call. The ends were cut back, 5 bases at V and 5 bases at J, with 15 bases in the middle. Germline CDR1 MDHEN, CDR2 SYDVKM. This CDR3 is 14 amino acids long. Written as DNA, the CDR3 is TGTGCCAGCAGTCGCACCGGGGTTAAGTATGGCTACACCTTC. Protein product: CASSRTGVKYGYTF.

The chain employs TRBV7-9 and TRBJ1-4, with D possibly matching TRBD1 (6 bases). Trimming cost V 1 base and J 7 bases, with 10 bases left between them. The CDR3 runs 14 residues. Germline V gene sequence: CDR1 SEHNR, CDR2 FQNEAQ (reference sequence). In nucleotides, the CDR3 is TGTGCCAGCAGCTTAGGGGACACGGGTGAAAAACTGTTTTTT. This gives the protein CASSLGDTGEKLFF.

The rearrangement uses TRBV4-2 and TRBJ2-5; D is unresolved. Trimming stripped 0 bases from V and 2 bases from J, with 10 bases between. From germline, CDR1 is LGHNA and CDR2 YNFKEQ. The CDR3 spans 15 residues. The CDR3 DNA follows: TGTGCCAGCAGCCAAGACTCCGCCGGGCAAGAGACCCAGTACTTC. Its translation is CASSQDSAGQETQYF.

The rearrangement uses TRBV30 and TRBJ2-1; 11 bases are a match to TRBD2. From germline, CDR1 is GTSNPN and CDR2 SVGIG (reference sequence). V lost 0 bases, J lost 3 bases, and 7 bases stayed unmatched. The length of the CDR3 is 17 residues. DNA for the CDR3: TGTGCCTGGAGTGTCCCCGCTAGCGGGAGGCTCTACAATGAGCAGTTCTTC. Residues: CAWSVPASGRLYNEQFF.

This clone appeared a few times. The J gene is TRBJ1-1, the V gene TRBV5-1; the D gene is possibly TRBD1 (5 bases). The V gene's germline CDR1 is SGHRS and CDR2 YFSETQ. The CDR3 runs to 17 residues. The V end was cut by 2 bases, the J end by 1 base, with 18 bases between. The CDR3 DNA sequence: TGCGCCAGCAGCTTTCCCCCGCTGCAGACAGAGAACACTGAAGCTTTCTTT. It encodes CASSFPPLQTENTEAFF. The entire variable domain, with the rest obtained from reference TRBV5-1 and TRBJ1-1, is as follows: KAGVTQTPRYLIKTRGQQVTLSCSPISGHRSVSWYQQTPGQGLQFLFEYFSETQRNKGNFPGRFSGRQFSNSRSEMNVSTLELGDSALYLCASSFPPLQTENTEAFFGQGTRLTVV.

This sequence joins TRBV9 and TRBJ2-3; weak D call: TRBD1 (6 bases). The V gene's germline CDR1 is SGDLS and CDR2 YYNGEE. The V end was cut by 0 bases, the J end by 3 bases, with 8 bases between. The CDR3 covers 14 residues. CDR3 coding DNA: TGTGCCAGCAGCGTAGCAGGGGTGACAGATACGCAGTATTTT. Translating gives CASSVAGVTDTQYF.

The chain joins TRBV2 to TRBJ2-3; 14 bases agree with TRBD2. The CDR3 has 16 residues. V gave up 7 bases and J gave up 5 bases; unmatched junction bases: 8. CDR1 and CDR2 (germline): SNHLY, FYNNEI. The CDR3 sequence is CASTPGLAGGGDTQYF. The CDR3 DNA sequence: TGTGCCAGCACCCCTGGACTAGCGGGAGGAGGAGATACGCAGTATTTT.

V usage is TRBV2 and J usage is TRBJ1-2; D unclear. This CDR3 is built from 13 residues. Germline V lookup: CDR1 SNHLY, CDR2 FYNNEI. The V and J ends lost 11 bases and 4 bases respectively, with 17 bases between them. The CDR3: CAGHNAVGYGYTF. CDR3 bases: TGTGCCGGCCACAATGCTGTTGGCTATGGCTACACCTTC.

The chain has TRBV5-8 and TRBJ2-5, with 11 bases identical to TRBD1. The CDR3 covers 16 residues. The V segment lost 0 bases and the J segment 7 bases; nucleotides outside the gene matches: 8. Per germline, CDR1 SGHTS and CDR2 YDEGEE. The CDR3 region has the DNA TGTGCCAGCAGCTTGGCCGGGACAGGGGGTTTCGGGACCCAGTACTTC. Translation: CASSLAGTGGFGTQYF.

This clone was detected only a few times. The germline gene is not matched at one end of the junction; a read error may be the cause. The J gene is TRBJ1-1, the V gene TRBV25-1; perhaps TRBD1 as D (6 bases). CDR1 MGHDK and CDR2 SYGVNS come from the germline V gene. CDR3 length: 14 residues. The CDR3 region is CASSELVDRMSKNF. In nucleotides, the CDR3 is TGTGCCAGCAGTGAATTGGTAGACAGGATGTCAAAAAACTTT.

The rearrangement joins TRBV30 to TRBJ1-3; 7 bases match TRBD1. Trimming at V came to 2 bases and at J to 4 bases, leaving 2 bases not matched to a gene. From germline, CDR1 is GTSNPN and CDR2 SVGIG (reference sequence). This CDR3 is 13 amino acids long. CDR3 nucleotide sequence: TGTGCCTGGAGTATGGGACAGGGAAACACCATATATTTT. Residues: CAWSMGQGNTIYF. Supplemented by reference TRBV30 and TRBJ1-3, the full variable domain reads SQTIHQWPATLVQPVGSPLSLECTVEGTSNPNLYWYRQAAGRGLQLLFYSVGIGQISSEVPQNLSASRPQDRQFILSSKKLLLSDSGFYLCAWSMGQGNTIYFGEGSWLTVV.

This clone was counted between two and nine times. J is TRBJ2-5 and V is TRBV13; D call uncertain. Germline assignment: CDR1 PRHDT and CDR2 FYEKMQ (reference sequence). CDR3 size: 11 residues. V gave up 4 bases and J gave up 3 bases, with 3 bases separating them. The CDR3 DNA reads TGTGCCAGCAGCTCCGAAGAGACCCAGTACTTC. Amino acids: CASSSEETQYF.

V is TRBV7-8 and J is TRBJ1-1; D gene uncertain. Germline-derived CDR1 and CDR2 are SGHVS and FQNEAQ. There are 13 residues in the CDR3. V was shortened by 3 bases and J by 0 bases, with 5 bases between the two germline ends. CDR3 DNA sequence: TGTGCCAGCAGCTTTTTAATGAACACTGAAGCTTTCTTT. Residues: CASSFLMNTEAFF.

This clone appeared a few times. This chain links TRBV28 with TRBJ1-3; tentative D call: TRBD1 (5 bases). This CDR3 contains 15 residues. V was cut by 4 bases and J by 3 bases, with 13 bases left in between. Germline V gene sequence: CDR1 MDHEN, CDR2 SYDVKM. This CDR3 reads CASSWGRTFGNTIYF. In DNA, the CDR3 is TGTGCCAGCAGTTGGGGCAGAACTTTTGGAAACACCATATATTTT.

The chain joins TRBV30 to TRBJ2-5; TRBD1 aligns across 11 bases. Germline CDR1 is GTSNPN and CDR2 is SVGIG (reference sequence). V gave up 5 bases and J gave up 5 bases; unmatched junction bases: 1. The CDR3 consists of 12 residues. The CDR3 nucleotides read TGTGCCTGGGGACAGGGGGCCGAGACCCAGTACTTC. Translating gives CAWGQGAETQYF.

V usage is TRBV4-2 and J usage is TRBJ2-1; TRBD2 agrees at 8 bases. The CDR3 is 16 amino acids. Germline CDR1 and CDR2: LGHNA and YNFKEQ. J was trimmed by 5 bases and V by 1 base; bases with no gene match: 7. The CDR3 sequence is CASSQVGLAGNNEQFF. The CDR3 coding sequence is TGTGCCAGCAGCCAAGTTGGTCTAGCGGGTAACAATGAGCAGTTCTTC.

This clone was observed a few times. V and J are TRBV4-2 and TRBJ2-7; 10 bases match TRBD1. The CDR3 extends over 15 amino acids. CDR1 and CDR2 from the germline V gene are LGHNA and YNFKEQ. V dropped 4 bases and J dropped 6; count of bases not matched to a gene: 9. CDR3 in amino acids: CASSLGRGQGGEQYF. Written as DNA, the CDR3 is TGTGCCAGCAGCCTAGGCCGAGGACAGGGGGGCGAGCAGTACTTC.

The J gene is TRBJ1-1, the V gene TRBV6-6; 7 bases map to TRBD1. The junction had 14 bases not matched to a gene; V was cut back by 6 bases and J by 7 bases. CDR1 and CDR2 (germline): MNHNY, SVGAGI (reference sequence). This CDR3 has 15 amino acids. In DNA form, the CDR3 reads TGTGCCAGCAGAGTAACCGGGACAGTATCGGGTGAAGCTTTCTTT. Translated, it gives CASRVTGTVSGEAFF.

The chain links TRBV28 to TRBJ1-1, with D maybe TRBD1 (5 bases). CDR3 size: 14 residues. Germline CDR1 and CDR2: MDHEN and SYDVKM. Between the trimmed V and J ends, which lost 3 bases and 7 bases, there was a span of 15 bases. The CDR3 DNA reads TGTGCCAGCAGTTTTCAGGGCGCGGCACGTGAAGCTTTCTTT. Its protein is CASSFQGAAREAFF.